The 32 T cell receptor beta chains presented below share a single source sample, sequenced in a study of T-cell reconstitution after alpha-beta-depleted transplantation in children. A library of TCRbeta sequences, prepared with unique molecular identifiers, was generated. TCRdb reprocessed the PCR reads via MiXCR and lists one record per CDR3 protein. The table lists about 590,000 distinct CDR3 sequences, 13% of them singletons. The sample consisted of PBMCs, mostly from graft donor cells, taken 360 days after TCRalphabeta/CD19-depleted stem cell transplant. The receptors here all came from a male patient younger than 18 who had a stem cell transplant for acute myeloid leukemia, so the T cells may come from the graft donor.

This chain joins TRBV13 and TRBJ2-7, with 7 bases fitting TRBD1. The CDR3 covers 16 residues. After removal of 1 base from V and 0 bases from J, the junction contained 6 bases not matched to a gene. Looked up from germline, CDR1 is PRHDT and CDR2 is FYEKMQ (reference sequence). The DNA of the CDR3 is TGTGCCAGCAGCTTAGAGTGGGGGACAGTCTCCTACGAGCAGTACTTC. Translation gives CASSLEWGTVSYEQYF.

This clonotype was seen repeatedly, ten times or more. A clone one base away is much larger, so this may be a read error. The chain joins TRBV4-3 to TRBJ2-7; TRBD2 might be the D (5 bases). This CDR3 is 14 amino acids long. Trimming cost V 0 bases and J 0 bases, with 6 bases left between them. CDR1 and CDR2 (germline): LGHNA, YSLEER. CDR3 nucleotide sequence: TGCGCCAGCAGCCAAGACGGAGGCTCCTACGAGCAGTACTTC. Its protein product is CASSQDGGSYEQYF.

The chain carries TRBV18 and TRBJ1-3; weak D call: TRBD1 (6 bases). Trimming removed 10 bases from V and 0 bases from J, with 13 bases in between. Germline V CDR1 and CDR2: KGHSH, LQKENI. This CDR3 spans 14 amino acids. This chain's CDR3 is CATEGQFSGNTIYF. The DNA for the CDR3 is TGTGCCACCGAAGGACAGTTCTCTGGAAACACCATATATTTT. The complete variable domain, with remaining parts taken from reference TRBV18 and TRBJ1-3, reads NAGVMQNPRHLVRRRGQEARLRCSPMKGHSHVYWYRQLPEEGLKFMVYLQKENIIDESGMPKERFSAEFPKEGPSILRIQQVVRGDSAAYFCATEGQFSGNTIYFGEGSWLTVV.

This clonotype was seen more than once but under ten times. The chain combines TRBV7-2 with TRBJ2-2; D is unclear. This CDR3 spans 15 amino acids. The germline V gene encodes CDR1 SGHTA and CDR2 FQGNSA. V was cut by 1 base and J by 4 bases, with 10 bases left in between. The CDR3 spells CASSLVILGTGELFF. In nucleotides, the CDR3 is TGTGCCAGCAGCTTAGTGATTCTTGGCACCGGGGAGCTGTTTTTT.

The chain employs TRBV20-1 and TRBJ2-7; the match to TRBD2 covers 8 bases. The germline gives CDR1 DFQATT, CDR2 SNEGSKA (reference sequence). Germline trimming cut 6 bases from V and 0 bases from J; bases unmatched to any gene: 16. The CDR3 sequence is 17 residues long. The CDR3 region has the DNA TGCAGTGCCCAGGGACGGCCTCAAAGCGGGAGCTCCTACGAGCAGTACTTC. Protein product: CSAQGRPQSGSSYEQYF.

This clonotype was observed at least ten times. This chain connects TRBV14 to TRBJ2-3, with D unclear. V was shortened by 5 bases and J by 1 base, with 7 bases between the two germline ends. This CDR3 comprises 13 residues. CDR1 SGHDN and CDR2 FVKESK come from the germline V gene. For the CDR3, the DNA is TGTGCCAGCAGCATCCTAGGCACAGATACGCAGTATTTT. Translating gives CASSILGTDTQYF.

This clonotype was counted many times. The CDR3 DNA reads as TGCAGCGCCGACAGGCCCGGCTCCTACGAGCAGTACTTC. This translates into CSADRPGSYEQYF. The V gene is TRBV29-1, the J gene TRBJ2-7; the D gene is possibly TRBD1 (6 bases). V gave up 7 bases and J gave up 0 bases, with 13 bases separating them. CDR1 and CDR2 (germline): SQVTM, ANQGSEA. This CDR3 has 13 amino acids.

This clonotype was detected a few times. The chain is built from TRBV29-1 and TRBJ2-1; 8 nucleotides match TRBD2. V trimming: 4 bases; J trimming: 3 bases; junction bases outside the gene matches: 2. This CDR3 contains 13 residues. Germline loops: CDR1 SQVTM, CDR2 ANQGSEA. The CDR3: CSVGGRHYNEQFF. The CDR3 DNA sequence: TGCAGCGTTGGCGGGAGGCACTACAATGAGCAGTTCTTC.

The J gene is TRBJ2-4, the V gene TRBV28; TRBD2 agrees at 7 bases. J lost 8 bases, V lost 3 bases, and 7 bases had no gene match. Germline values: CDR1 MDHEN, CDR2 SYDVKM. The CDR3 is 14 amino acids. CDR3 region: CASSLLGREHIQYF. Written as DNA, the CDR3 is TGTGCCAGCAGTTTGTTGGGGCGGGAGCACATTCAGTACTTC. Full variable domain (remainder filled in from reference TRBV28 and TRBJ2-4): DVKVTQSSRYLVKRTGEKVFLECVQDMDHENMFWYRQDPGLGLRLIYFSYDVKMKEKGDIPEGYSVSREKKERFSLILESASTNQTSMYLCASSLLGREHIQYFGAGTRLSVL.

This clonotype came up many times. The chain's CDR3 is CASSLGVGTGDTEAFF. In DNA, the CDR3 is TGTGCCAGCAGCTTGGGGGTCGGGACAGGGGACACTGAAGCTTTCTTT. The chain is built from TRBV7-9 and TRBJ1-1; the match to TRBD1 covers 10 bases. The V segment lost 3 bases and the J segment 3 bases; nucleotides outside the gene matches: 7. Germline values: CDR1 SEHNR, CDR2 FQNEAQ (reference sequence). The CDR3 consists of 16 residues.

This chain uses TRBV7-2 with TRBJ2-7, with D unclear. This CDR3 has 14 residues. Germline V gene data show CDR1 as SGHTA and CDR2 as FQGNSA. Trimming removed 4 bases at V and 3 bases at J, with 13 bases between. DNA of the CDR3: TGTGCCAGCAGCTCCTACACCCCTAGCTACGAGCAGTACTTC. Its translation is CASSSYTPSYEQYF.

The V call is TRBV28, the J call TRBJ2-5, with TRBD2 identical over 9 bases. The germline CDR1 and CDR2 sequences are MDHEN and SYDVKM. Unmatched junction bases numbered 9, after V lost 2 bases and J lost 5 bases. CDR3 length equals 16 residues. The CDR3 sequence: CASSLELAGFFETQYF. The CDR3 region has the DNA TGTGCCAGCAGTTTAGAGCTAGCGGGGTTCTTCGAGACCCAGTACTTC.

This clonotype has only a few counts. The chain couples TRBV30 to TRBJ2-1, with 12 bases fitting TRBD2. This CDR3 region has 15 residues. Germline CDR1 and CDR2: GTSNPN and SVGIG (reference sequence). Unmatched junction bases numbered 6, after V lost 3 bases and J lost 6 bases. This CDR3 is CAWRRLAGGVNEQFF. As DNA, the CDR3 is TGTGCCTGGAGACGCCTAGCGGGAGGGGTCAATGAGCAGTTCTTC.

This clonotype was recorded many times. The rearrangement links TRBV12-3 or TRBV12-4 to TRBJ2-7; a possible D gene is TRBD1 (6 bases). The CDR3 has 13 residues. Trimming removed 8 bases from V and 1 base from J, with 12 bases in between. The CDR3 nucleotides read TGTGCCAGCGTCCGGGACACATCCTACGAGCAGTACTTC. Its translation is CASVRDTSYEQYF.

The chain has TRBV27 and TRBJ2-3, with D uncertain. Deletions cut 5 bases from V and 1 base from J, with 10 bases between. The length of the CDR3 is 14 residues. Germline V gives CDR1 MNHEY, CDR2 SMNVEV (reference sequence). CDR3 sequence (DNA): TGTGCCAGCAGTAGGGTAGGCGGCACAGATACGCAGTATTTT. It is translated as CASSRVGGTDTQYF.

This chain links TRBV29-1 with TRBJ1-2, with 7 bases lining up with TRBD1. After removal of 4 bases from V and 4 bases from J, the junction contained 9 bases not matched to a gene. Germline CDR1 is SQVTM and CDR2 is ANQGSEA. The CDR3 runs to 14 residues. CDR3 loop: CSVVWQGVFYGYTF. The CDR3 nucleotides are TGCAGCGTTGTGTGGCAGGGGGTTTTCTATGGCTACACCTTC.

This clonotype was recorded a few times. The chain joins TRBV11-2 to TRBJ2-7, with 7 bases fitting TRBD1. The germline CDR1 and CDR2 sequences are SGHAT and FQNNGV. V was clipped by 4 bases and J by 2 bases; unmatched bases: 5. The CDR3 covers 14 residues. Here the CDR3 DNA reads TGTGCCAGCAGCTCCCAGACAGGGCCCTACGAGCAGTACTTC. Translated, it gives CASSSQTGPYEQYF.

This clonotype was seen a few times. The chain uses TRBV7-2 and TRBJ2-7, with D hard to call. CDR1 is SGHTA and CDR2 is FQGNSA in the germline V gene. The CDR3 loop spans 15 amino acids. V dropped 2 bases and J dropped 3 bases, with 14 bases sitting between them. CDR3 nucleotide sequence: TGTGCCAGCAGCTTAAATTTGTTGTTTCGCTACGAGCAGTACTTC. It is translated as CASSLNLLFRYEQYF.

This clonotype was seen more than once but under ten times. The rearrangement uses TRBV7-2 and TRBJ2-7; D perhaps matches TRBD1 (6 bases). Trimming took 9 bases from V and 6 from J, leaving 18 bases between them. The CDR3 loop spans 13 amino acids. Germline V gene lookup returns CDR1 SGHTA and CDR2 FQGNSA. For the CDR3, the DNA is TGTGCCAGTAAGGGATGGGGGCAGGCCGAGCAGTACTTC. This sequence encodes CASKGWGQAEQYF. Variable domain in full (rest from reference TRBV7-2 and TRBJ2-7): GAGVSQSPSNKVTEKGKDVELRCDPISGHTALYWYRQSLGQGLEFLIYFQGNSAPDKSGLPSDRFSAERTGGSVSTLTIQRTQQEDSAVYLCASKGWGQAEQYFGPGTRLTVT.

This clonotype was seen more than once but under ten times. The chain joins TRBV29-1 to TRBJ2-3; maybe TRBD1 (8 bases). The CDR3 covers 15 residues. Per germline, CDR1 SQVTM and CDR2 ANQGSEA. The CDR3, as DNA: TGCACCCTGCGGGGTACAGGGGGGGGTACAGATACGCAGTATTTT. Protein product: CTLRGTGGGTDTQYF.

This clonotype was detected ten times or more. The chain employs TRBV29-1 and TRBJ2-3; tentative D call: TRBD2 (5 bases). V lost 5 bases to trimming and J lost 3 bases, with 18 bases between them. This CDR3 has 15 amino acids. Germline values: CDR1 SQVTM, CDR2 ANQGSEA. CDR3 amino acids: CSVRQTTGGTDTQYF. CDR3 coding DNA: TGCAGCGTTCGCCAGACTACCGGTGGTACAGATACGCAGTATTTT.

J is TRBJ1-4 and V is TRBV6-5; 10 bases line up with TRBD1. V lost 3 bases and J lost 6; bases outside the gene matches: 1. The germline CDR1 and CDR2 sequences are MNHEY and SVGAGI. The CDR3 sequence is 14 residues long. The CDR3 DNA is TGTGCCAGCAGTTATGACAGGGGGCATGAAAAACTGTTTTTT. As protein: CASSYDRGHEKLFF.

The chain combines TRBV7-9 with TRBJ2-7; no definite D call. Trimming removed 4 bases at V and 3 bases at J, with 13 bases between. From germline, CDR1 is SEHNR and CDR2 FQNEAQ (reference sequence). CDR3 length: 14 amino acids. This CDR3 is CASSSMGLGYEQYF. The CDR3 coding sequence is TGTGCCAGCAGCTCTATGGGCCTCGGCTACGAGCAGTACTTC.

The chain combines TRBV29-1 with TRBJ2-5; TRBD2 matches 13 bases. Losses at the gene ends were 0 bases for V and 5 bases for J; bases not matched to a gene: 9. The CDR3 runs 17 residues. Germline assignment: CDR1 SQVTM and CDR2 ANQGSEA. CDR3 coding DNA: TGCAGCGTTGAAGATCCCGGACTAGCGGGAGACGGTGAGACCCAGTACTTC. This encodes CSVEDPGLAGDGETQYF.

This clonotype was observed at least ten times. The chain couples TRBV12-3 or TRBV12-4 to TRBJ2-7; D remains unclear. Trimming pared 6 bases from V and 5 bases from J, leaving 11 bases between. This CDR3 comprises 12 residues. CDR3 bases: TGTGCCAGCAGCCTTACAGAGAACGAGCAGTACTTC. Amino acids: CASSLTENEQYF.

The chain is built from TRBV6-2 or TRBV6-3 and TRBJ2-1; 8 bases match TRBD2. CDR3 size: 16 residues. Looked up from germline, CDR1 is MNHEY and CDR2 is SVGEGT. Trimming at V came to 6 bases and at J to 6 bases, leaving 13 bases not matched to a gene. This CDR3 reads CASRDLSGRRPNEQFF. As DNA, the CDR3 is TGTGCCAGCAGGGACTTAAGCGGGAGAAGGCCCAATGAGCAGTTCTTC.

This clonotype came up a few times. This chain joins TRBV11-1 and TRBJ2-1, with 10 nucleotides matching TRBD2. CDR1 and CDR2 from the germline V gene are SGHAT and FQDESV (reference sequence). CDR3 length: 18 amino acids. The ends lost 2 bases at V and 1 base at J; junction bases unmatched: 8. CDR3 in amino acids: CASSLLAGVPRSYNEQFF. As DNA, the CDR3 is TGTGCCAGCAGCTTACTAGCGGGAGTTCCAAGGTCCTACAATGAGCAGTTCTTC.

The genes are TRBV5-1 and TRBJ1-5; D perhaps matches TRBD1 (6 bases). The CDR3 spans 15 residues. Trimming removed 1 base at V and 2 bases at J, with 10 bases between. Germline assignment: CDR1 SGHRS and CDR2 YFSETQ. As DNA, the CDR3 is TGCGCCAGCAGCTTGACAGGGCGGCGCAATCAGCCCCAGCATTTT. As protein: CASSLTGRRNQPQHF.

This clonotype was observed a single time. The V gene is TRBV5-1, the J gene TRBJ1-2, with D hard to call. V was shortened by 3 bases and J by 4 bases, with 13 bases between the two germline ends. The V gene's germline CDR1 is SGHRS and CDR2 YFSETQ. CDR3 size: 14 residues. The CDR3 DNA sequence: TGCGCCAGCAGCTCCCTACATTTGGGCTATGGCTACACCTTC. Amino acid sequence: CASSSLHLGYGYTF. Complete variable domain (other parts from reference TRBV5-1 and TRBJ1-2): KAGVTQTPRYLIKTRGQQVTLSCSPISGHRSVSWYQQTPGQGLQFLFEYFSETQRNKGNFPGRFSGRQFSNSRSEMNVSTLELGDSALYLCASSSLHLGYGYTFGSGTRLTVV.

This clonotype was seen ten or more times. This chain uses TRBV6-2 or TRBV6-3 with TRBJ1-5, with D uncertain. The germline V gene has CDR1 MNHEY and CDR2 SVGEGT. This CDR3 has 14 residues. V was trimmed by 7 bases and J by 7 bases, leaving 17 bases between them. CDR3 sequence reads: CASTSASRVQPQHF. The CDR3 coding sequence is TGTGCCAGCACCTCGGCCTCCCGGGTCCAGCCCCAGCATTTT.

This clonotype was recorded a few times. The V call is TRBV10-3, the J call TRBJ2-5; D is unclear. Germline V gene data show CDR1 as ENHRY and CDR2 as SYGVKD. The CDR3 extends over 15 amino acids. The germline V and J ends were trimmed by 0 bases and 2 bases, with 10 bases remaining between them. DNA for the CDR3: TGTGCCATCAGTGAGTCCTTTAGAGAACAAGAGACCCAGTACTTC. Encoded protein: CAISESFREQETQYF.

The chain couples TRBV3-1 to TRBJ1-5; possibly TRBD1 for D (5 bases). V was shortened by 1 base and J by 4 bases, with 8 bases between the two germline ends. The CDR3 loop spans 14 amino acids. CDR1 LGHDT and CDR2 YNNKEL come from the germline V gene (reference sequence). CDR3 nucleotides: TGTGCCAGCAGCCAAGCGGGGGGGAATCAGCCCCAGCATTTT. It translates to CASSQAGGNQPQHF.